The 12 T cell receptor beta chains in this list originate from one sample, sequenced in a study of beta chain features in type 1 diabetes (dated 2018 in TCRdb). Library construction relied on the immunoSEQ multiplex PCR assay. The entire amount of isolated RNA was reverse transcribed using the High Capacity cDNA Reverse Transcription Kit, so the sequenced TCRB transcripts were expressed ones. Held by TCRdb, this immuneACCESS table contains in-frame sequences only and omits some clones. Under half of the omission traces to an unresolved V gene where checked; the cause of the rest is unknown. The table for this sample lists nearly 350,000 clones; 7.5% to 9% of them were counted only once. Together, the top ten hold 0.44% of the sample. The sequenced sample was central memory CD4+ T cells from blood. These receptors originate from a young woman in good health.

The rearrangement links TRBV5-4 to TRBJ2-7, with D unclear. Trimming removed 0 bases at V and 5 bases at J, with 6 bases between. The CDR3 extends over 12 amino acids. Germline V gene lookup returns CDR1 SGHNT and CDR2 YYREEE (reference sequence). CDR3 bases: TGTGCCAGCAGCTTGGACCAACACGAGCAGTACTTC. It yields the protein CASSLDQHEQYF.

This clone was seen ten or more times. The chain uses TRBV7-2 and TRBJ2-4; 9 bases are shared with TRBD1. CDR1 is SGHTA, CDR2 FQGNSA, per germline. This CDR3 region has 14 residues. V gave up 5 bases and J gave up 6 bases; unmatched junction bases: 5. CDR3: CASSPQTGGNIQYF. DNA of the CDR3: TGTGCCAGCAGCCCTCAGACAGGGGGAAACATTCAGTACTTC. Looking up the rest from reference TRBV7-2 and TRBJ2-4 gives the full variable domain: GAGVSQSPSNKVTEKGKDVELRCDPISGHTALYWYRQSLGQGLEFLIYFQGNSAPDKSGLPSDRFSAERTGGSVSTLTIQRTQQEDSAVYLCASSPQTGGNIQYFGAGTRLSVL.

This clone was seen ten or more times. The chain employs TRBV28 and TRBJ2-3; 7 positions match TRBD2. This CDR3 spans 15 amino acids. Germline V gene lookup returns CDR1 MDHEN and CDR2 SYDVKM. After removal of 3 bases from V and 5 bases from J, the junction contained 8 bases not matched to a gene. CDR3 nucleotides: TGTGCCAGCAGTTTCTCCACCGCGGGGGAAGATACGCAGTATTTT. This gives the protein CASSFSTAGEDTQYF.

In this sample, this clone turned up a few times. The chain uses TRBV10-3 and TRBJ2-7; maybe TRBD2 (6 bases). Germline V CDR1 and CDR2: ENHRY, SYGVKD. The CDR3 covers 14 residues. The ends were cut back, 9 bases at V and 2 bases at J, with 17 bases in the middle. The CDR3 coding sequence is TGTGCCATTGCTCCCAGCGGGCAGACCTACGAGCAGTACTTC. Protein product: CAIAPSGQTYEQYF.

This clone occurred a few times. V and J are TRBV27 and TRBJ2-1; no definite D call. Germline values: CDR1 MNHEY, CDR2 SMNVEV (reference sequence). Between the trimmed V and J ends, which lost 2 bases and 9 bases, there was a span of 14 bases. The CDR3 contains 14 residues. The CDR3 loop reads CASSLRPAVGEQFF. Written as DNA, the CDR3 is TGTGCCAGCAGTTTACGTCCAGCAGTGGGTGAGCAGTTCTTC.

This clone came up a few times. The gene calls are TRBV4-3 and TRBJ2-2, with D possibly being TRBD2 (5 bases). V lost 4 bases to trimming and J lost 7 bases, with 13 bases between them. Germline V CDR1 and CDR2: LGHNA, YSLEER. There are 14 residues in the CDR3. CDR3 sequence reads: CASSLVRDVGELFF. DNA of the CDR3: TGCGCCAGCAGCCTGGTACGGGATGTCGGGGAGCTGTTTTTT.

This chain joins TRBV5-6 and TRBJ1-2; 8 nucleotides agree with TRBD1. The V and J ends lost 4 bases and 4 bases, in that order; junction bases with no gene match: 9. CDR1 and CDR2 from the germline V gene are SGHDT and YYEEEE. The CDR3 covers 15 residues. This CDR3 is CASSSTDRVGYGYTF. CDR3 sequence (DNA): TGTGCCAGCAGCAGTACGGACAGGGTTGGCTATGGCTACACCTTC.

The rearrangement uses TRBV7-2 and TRBJ2-7; D is ambiguous. Germline CDR1 and CDR2: SGHTA and FQGNSA. The V gene lost 0 bases and the J gene lost 4 bases, with 7 bases spanning the gap. The CDR3 extends over 13 amino acids. CDR3 loop: CASSLATEYEQYF. DNA of the CDR3: TGTGCCAGCAGCTTAGCGACGGAGTACGAGCAGTACTTC.

The chain links TRBV5-4 to TRBJ1-2; no firm D call. CDR3 length: 12 residues. The V gene lost 7 bases and the J gene lost 2 bases, with 9 bases spanning the gap. Germline lookup yields CDR1 SGHNT and CDR2 YYREEE (reference sequence). The CDR3 protein is CASLGRNYGYTF. The DNA of the CDR3 is TGTGCCAGCTTAGGGAGAAACTATGGCTACACCTTC.

The rearrangement links TRBV29-1 to TRBJ2-3; 8 nucleotides line up with TRBD2. Germline values: CDR1 SQVTM, CDR2 ANQGSEA. The V segment lost 6 bases and the J segment 6 bases; nucleotides outside the gene matches: 11. The length of the CDR3 is 14 residues. Here the CDR3 DNA reads TGCAGCGTAGCCGGGACTAGAGTTTTGGATACGCAGTATTTT. Translation: CSVAGTRVLDTQYF.

This clone was observed many times. The chain is built from TRBV25-1 and TRBJ2-1; possibly TRBD1 for D (6 bases). The CDR3 runs to 14 residues. The V gene's germline CDR1 is MGHDK and CDR2 SYGVNS. V was cut by 8 bases and J by 2 bases, with 13 bases left in between. The CDR3 here is CASGMGHTYNEQFF. CDR3 sequence (DNA): TGTGCCAGCGGGATGGGACATACCTACAATGAGCAGTTCTTC.

V is TRBV10-3 and J is TRBJ2-5; no firm D call. Per germline, CDR1 ENHRY and CDR2 SYGVKD. Deletions cut 10 bases from V and 2 bases from J, with 11 bases between. The CDR3 runs to 12 residues. The CDR3 nucleotides read TGTGCCACCTCAGAGTTACAAGAGACCCAGTACTTC. The encoded protein is CATSELQETQYF.